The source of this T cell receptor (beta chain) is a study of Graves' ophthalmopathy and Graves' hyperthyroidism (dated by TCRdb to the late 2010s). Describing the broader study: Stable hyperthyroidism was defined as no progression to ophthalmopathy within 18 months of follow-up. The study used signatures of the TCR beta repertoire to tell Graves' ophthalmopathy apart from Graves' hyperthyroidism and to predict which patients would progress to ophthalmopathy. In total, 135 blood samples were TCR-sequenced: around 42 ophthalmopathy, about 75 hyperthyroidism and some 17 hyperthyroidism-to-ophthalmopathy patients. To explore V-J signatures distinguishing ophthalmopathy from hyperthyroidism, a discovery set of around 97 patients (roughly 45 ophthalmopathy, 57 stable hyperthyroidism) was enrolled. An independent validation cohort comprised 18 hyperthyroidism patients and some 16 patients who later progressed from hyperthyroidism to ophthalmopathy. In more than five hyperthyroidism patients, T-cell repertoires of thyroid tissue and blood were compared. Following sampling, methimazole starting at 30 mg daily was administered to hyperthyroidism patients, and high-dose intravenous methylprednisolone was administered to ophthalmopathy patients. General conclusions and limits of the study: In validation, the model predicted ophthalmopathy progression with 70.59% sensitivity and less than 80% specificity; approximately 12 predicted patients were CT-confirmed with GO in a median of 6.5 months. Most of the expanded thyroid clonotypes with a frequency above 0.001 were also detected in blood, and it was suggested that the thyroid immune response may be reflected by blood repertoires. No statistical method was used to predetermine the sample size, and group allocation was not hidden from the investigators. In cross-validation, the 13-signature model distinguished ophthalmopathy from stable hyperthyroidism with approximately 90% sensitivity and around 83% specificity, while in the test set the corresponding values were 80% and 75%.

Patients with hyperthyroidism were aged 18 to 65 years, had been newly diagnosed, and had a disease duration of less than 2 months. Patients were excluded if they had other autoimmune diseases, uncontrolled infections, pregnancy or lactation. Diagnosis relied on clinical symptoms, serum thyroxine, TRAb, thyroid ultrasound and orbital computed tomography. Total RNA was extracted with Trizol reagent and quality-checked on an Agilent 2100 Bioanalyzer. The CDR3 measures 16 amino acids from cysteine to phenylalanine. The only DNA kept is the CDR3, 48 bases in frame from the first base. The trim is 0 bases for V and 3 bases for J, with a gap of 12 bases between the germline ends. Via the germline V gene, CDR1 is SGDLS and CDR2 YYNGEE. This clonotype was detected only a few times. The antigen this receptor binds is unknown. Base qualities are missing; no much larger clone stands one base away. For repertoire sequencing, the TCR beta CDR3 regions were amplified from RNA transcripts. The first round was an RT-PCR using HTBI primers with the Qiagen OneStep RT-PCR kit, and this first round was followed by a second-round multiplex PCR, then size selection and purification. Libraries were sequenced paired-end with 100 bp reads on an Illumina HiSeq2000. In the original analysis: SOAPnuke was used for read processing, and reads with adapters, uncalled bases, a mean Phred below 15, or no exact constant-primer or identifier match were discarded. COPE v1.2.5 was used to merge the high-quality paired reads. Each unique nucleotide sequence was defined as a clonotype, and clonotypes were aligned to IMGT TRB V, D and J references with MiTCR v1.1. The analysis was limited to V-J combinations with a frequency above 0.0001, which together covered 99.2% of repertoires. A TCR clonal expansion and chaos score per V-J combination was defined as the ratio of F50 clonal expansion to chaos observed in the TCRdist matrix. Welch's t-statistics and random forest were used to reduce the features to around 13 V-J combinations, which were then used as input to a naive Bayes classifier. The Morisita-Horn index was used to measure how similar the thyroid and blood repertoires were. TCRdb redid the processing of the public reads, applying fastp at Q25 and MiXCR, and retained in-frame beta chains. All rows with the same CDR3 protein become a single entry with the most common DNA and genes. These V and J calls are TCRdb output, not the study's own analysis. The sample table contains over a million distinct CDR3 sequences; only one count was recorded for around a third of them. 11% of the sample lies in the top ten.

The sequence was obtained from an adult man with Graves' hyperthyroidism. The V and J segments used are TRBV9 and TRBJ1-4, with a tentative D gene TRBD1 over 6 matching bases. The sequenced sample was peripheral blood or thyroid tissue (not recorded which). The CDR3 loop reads CASSVDLGGPNEKLFF. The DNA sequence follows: TGTGCCAGCAGCGTAGATTTAGGGGGACCTAATGAAAAACTGTTTTTT.